This T cell receptor beta chain was identified during a study of blood T cell repertoires in COVID-19. Profiling relied on immunoSEQ multiplex PCR, and the TCRdb table lists in-frame clones only, not all of them. The sample lists roughly 100,000 clones; 87% were seen once. Trimming stripped 0 bases from V and 0 bases from J, with 5 bases between. The germline V gene encodes CDR1 SGHNT and CDR2 YYREEE (reference sequence). The CDR3 contains 14 residues. V and J are TRBV5-4 and TRBJ2-3; no clear D. This clonotype was obtained from a man aged 45-65 years with acute or convalescent COVID-19. The sample taken for sequencing was peripheral blood. As DNA, the CDR3 is TGTGCCAGCAGCTTGGCCCCTAGCACAGATACGCAGTATTTT. Translation: CASSLAPSTDTQYF.